Listed below are T cell receptor beta chains from one sample, sequenced in a study of OX40 agonist ivuxolimab in advanced cancers. This table comes from immunoSEQ multiplex PCR, and its TCRdb copy is limited to in-frame clones, with some not included. Seen here are 40,000 to 60,000 clones, 85% to 95% observed once, and the top ten hold more than 20%. Sequenced material: CD4+ or CD8+ T cells sorted from blood, taken in a trial of the OX40 agonist ivuxolimab. These receptors were obtained from an adult with an advanced solid tumor such as melanoma, head and neck, liver or kidney cancer. CDR3s include the opening cysteine and the closing phenylalanine or tryptophan. Each record gives: CDR3 length, J gene, V gene, CDR3 protein.

length: 14
J: TRBJ2-3
V: TRBV4-3
CDR3: CASSASGSTDTQYF

length: 13
J: TRBJ1-1
V: TRBV5-8
CDR3: CASSLGGNTEAFF

length: 15
J: TRBJ2-3
V: TRBV6-4
CDR3: CASAATSGVSDTQYF

length: 14
J: TRBJ2-6
V: TRBV4-3
CDR3: CASSQAAGANVLTF

length: 16
J: TRBJ1-2
V: TRBV7-9
CDR3: CASSLASRGKVGGYTF

length: 15
J: TRBJ2-7
V: TRBV4-3
CDR3: CASSQDDSSAYEQYF

length: 13
J: TRBJ2-7
V: TRBV27
CDR3: CASSLGRDVEQYF

length: 10
J: TRBJ2-3
V: TRBV20-1
CDR3: CSATTDTQYF

length: 13
J: TRBJ1-2
V: TRBV11-2
CDR3: CASSLEGPYGYTF

length: 16
J: TRBJ2-1
V: TRBV28
CDR3: CASSPRGLVGYNEQFF

length: 13
J: TRBJ2-5
V: TRBV7-9
CDR3: CASSLGTRETQYF

length: 16
J: TRBJ2-1
V: TRBV4-3
CDR3: CASSSISGGPYNEQFF

length: 15
J: TRBJ2-6
V: TRBV27
CDR3: CASRDSFSGANVLTF

length: 14
J: TRBJ2-3
V: TRBV7-8
CDR3: CASRLGTTTDTQYF

length: 17
J: TRBJ2-2
V: TRBV2
CDR3: CASSESGTPTRTGELFF

length: 14
J: TRBJ2-7
V: TRBV4-3
CDR3: CASSQNRGSYEQYF

length: 11
J: TRBJ2-7
V: TRBV15
CDR3: CATGSGIEQYF

length: 15
J: TRBJ1-1
V: TRBV4-1
CDR3: CASSLHVVSTVEAFF

length: 14
J: TRBJ2-4
V: TRBV30
CDR3: CAWDVGQGPDIQYF

length: 15
J: TRBJ2-7
V: TRBV11-1
CDR3: CASSPGTGGFYEQYF

length: 14
J: TRBJ1-1
V: TRBV6-5
CDR3: CASTSGPVNTEAFF

length: 15
J: TRBJ1-5
V: TRBV7-9
CDR3: CASSFRGGDNQPQHF

length: 19
J: TRBJ2-1
V: TRBV4-3
CDR3: CASSQEGLAGGWSYNEQFF

length: 16
J: TRBJ2-5
V: TRBV5-1
CDR3: CASSSYGVLRPREQYF

length: 14
J: TRBJ2-7
V: TRBV5-1
CDR3: CASSPVGLTYEQYF